The 12 T cell receptor beta chains listed next were all sequenced from one sample in a study of shared clonotypes between healthy human individuals. Some clones are missing from TCRdb's copy, which holds only in-frame ones; the method was immunoSEQ multiplex PCR. The sample carries millions of clones, 85% to 95% recorded once. Material: naive CD4+ T cells sorted from blood. The subset denotes: CD45RA+ positively selected. These receptors came from a man aged 18 to 35 in good health.

This rearrangement joins TRBV9 to TRBJ1-1; TRBD1 matches 8 bases. The ends lost 2 bases at V and 4 bases at J; junction bases unmatched: 4. Germline CDR1 and CDR2: SGDLS and YYNGEE. The CDR3 totals 14 residues. The CDR3, as DNA: TGTGCCAGCAGCGTTACCCAGGGGGCCACTGAAGCTTTCTTT. Protein sequence: CASSVTQGATEAFF.

The chain couples TRBV2 to TRBJ1-2; no reliable D call. Trimming left V 8 bases short and J 2 bases short, with 9 bases between. This CDR3 has 12 amino acids. Germline V lookup: CDR1 SNHLY, CDR2 FYNNEI. The CDR3 coding sequence is TGTGCCAGCGCCAGGCCGAACTATGGCTACACCTTC. Its protein is CASARPNYGYTF.

This clone was seen just once. DNA of the CDR3: TGTGCCAGCAGACCCGGACAGGGGGGGACGGATGGCTACACCTTC. Protein product: CASRPGQGGTDGYTF. The rearrangement joins TRBV6-5 to TRBJ1-2; TRBD1 matches at 10 bases. The CDR3 totals 15 residues. Germline assignment: CDR1 MNHEY and CDR2 SVGAGI. V lost 6 bases, J lost 6 bases, and 10 bases stayed unmatched.

As concerns this clone: Just one base apart from a much larger clone, this may be a read error. This sample includes further DNA sequences coding for the same CDR3. The chain carries TRBV30 and TRBJ2-3; D remains unclear. This CDR3 has 11 residues. The germline CDR1 and CDR2 sequences are GTSNPN and SVGIG (reference sequence). V was trimmed by 3 bases and J by 4 bases, leaving 5 bases between them. The CDR3 DNA reads TGTGCCTGGAGCTCCCCAGATACGCAGTATTTT. Its protein is CAWSSPDTQYF.

This chain joins TRBV6-1 and TRBJ1-5, with D unclear. The CDR3 spans 14 residues. Trimming took 2 bases from V and 1 from J, leaving 6 bases between them. Germline V gene lookup returns CDR1 MNHNS and CDR2 SASEGT. CDR3 sequence reads: CASSEQQSNQPQHF. CDR3 in DNA: TGTGCCAGCAGTGAACAACAGAGCAATCAGCCCCAGCATTTT.

The chain is built from TRBV4-1 and TRBJ2-5, with 12 bases lining up with TRBD2. Germline CDR1 MGHRA, CDR2 YSYEKL. V shed 3 bases and J 4 bases; nucleotides not matched to a gene: 6. There are 16 residues in the CDR3. The CDR3 bases are TGCGCCAGCAGCCATTCCCCTAGCGGGGGGGCAGAGACCCAGTACTTC. Its translation is CASSHSPSGGAETQYF.

This clone was seen once. The genes are TRBV5-6 and TRBJ1-1, with D unresolved. The CDR3 is 15 amino acids. V was shortened by 4 bases and J by 3 bases, with 16 bases between the two germline ends. Germline CDR1 reads SGHDT; CDR2 reads YYEEEE. The CDR3 here is CASSLPGGWDTEAFF. CDR3 DNA: TGTGCCAGCAGCCTTCCGGGAGGATGGGACACTGAAGCTTTCTTT. The full variable domain, rest sourced from reference TRBV5-6 and TRBJ1-1, is DAGVTQSPTHLIKTRGQQVTLRCSPKSGHDTVSWYQQALGQGPQFIFQYYEEEERQRGNFPDRFSGHQFPNYSSELNVNALLLGDSALYLCASSLPGGWDTEAFFGQGTRLTVV.

Details on this clone: The sample contains more than one DNA sequence encoding this CDR3. The genes are TRBV5-1 and TRBJ1-2; D is unclear. Germline V gene sequence: CDR1 SGHRS, CDR2 YFSETQ. The CDR3 sequence is 12 residues long. The V gene lost 0 bases and the J gene lost 8 bases, with 8 bases spanning the gap. CDR3 region: CASSLVGNGYTF. CDR3 in DNA: TGCGCCAGCAGCTTGGTTGGGAACGGCTACACCTTC. The full variable domain, completed using reference TRBV5-1 and TRBJ1-2, is KAGVTQTPRYLIKTRGQQVTLSCSPISGHRSVSWYQQTPGQGLQFLFEYFSETQRNKGNFPGRFSGRQFSNSRSEMNVSTLELGDSALYLCASSLVGNGYTFGSGTRLTVV.

V gene TRBV30 combines with J gene TRBJ1-3; 7 bases map to TRBD1. V trimming: 4 bases; J trimming: 4 bases; junction bases outside the gene matches: 1. CDR3 length: 12 amino acids. Per germline, CDR1 GTSNPN and CDR2 SVGIG (reference sequence). CDR3 DNA sequence: TGTGCCTGGACGACAGGGGGAAACACCATATATTTT. Amino acids: CAWTTGGNTIYF.

The gene calls are TRBV11-2 and TRBJ2-1; 12 nucleotides align to TRBD2. Trimming removed 1 base from V and 4 bases from J; junction bases left unmatched: 2. The CDR3 is 16 residues long. Germline V lookup: CDR1 SGHAT, CDR2 FQNNGV. Written as DNA, the CDR3 is TGTGCCAGCAGCTTAGCCCTAGCGGGAGGGTACAATGAGCAGTTCTTC. It is translated as CASSLALAGGYNEQFF. The entire variable domain, with the rest obtained from reference TRBV11-2 and TRBJ2-1, is as follows: EAGVAQSPRYKIIEKRQSVAFWCNPISGHATLYWYQQILGQGPKLLIQFQNNGVVDDSQLPKDRFSAERLKGVDSTLKIQPAKLEDSAVYLCASSLALAGGYNEQFFGPGTRLTVL.

This clone came up once. The chain combines TRBV6-5 with TRBJ1-5, with D uncertain. The CDR3 contains 15 residues. CDR1 and CDR2 from the germline V gene are MNHEY and SVGAGI. V was trimmed by 0 bases and J by 4 bases, leaving 10 bases between them. The CDR3 loop is CASSYSIPLNQPQHF. CDR3 DNA sequence: TGTGCCAGCAGTTACTCGATACCTTTAAATCAGCCCCAGCATTTT.

The CDR3 sequence is CASSPTGNEQFF. In nucleotides, the CDR3 is TGTGCCAGCTCACCAACCGGTAATGAGCAGTTCTTC. The rearrangement joins TRBV18 to TRBJ2-1; D not resolved. CDR1 is KGHSH and CDR2 is LQKENI in the germline V gene. The CDR3 totals 12 residues. The V and J ends lost 2 bases and 7 bases respectively, with 6 bases between them.